A single sample is the source of the 12 T cell receptor beta chains below, sequenced in a study of immune cell composition in non-small cell lung cancer. Measured with immunoSEQ multiplex PCR; TCRdb has only the in-frame clones, and not every one. The sample lists about 6,000 clones; roughly nine tenths were seen once. The normal lung sample lay at least 3 cm, and maximally far, from the tumour. The sequencing input was non-adjacent lung tissue. Receptors were obtained from a human donor with non-small cell lung cancer.

The chain uses TRBV5-1 and TRBJ2-7, with TRBD2 matching over 11 bases. Per the germline V gene, CDR1 is SGHRS and CDR2 is YFSETQ. V shed 0 bases and J 5 bases; nucleotides not matched to a gene: 7. The CDR3 loop spans 16 amino acids. In nucleotides, the CDR3 is TGCGCCAGCAGCTTGGAACCCCCTAGCGGGAGGAACGAGCAGTACTTC. Translated: CASSLEPPSGRNEQYF.

The rearrangement joins TRBV29-1 to TRBJ2-6; D uncertain. Germline lookup yields CDR1 SQVTM and CDR2 ANQGSEA. CDR3 length: 16 residues. V lost 5 bases to trimming and J lost 5 bases, with 19 bases between them. The CDR3 nucleotides are TGCAGCGTTCTGTTTAAACTACAAAGTCGGGCCAACGTCCTGACTTTC. Residues: CSVLFKLQSRANVLTF.

This clone appeared a few times. The V gene is TRBV13, the J gene TRBJ2-1, with D maybe TRBD1 (6 bases). Germline CDR1 and CDR2: PRHDT and FYEKMQ (reference sequence). The CDR3 runs 16 residues. Trimming removed 5 bases from V and 6 bases from J, with 20 bases in between. CDR3 sequence: CASSPPGGGRGNEQFF. The CDR3 DNA follows: TGTGCCAGCAGCCCTCCGGGTGGGGGCCGGGGCAATGAGCAGTTCTTC.

V and J are TRBV7-3 and TRBJ2-5; TRBD2 aligns across 10 bases. The length of the CDR3 is 14 residues. Looked up from germline, CDR1 is SGHTA and CDR2 is FQGTGA. V was pared by 4 bases and J by 4 bases, with 3 bases of the junction left unmatched. The CDR3 is CASSSSGRGETQYF. In nucleotides, the CDR3 is TGTGCCAGCAGCTCCAGCGGGAGGGGAGAGACCCAGTACTTC. Full variable domain (rest looked up from reference TRBV7-3 and TRBJ2-5): GAGVSQTPSNKVTEKGKYVELRCDPISGHTALYWYRQSLGQGPEFLIYFQGTGAADDSGLPNDRFFAVRPEGSVSTLKIQRTERGDSAVYLCASSSSGRGETQYFGPGTRLLVL.

The J gene is TRBJ2-7, the V gene TRBV19; 7 nucleotides align to TRBD1. CDR3 length equals 19 residues. Germline V gene sequence: CDR1 LNHDA, CDR2 SQIVND (reference sequence). Losses at the gene ends were 3 bases for V and 2 bases for J; bases not matched to a gene: 19. DNA of the CDR3: TGTGCCAGTAGTATTTGGGGACAGCTTTTCCCTCTAGTCCCCTACGAGCAGTACTTC. Amino acid sequence: CASSIWGQLFPLVPYEQYF. Supplemented by reference TRBV19 and TRBJ2-7, the full variable domain reads DGGITQSPKYLFRKEGQNVTLSCEQNLNHDAMYWYRQDPGQGLRLIYYSQIVNDFQKGDIAEGYSVSREKKESFPLTVTSAQKNPTAFYLCASSIWGQLFPLVPYEQYFGPGTRLTVT.

J is TRBJ2-1 and V is TRBV7-3; D might be TRBD1 (5 bases). Trimming took 2 bases from V and 4 from J, leaving 6 bases between them. The CDR3 is made up of 13 amino acids. In germline, CDR1 is SGHTA, CDR2 FQGTGA. CDR3 coding DNA: TGTGCCAGCAGCTTACAGGGATACAATGAGCAGTTCTTC. Amino acid sequence: CASSLQGYNEQFF.

This rearrangement joins TRBV30 to TRBJ2-1; no reliable D call. Germline V gene data show CDR1 as GTSNPN and CDR2 as SVGIG (reference sequence). This CDR3 spans 8 amino acids. The V end was cut by 8 bases, the J end by 10 bases, with 6 bases between. CDR3 loop: CALKEQFF. CDR3 DNA: TGTGCCCTTAAAGAGCAGTTCTTC.

The V and J genes are TRBV25-1 and TRBJ2-7, with D possibly TRBD2 on 5 matching bases. Trimming pared 1 base from V and 7 bases from J, leaving 11 bases between. The length of the CDR3 is 13 residues. Germline CDR1 MGHDK, CDR2 SYGVNS. CDR3 region: CASSELRGGEQYF. The CDR3 DNA reads TGTGCCAGCAGTGAATTACGGGGTGGAGAGCAGTACTTC.

This clone has just a few counts. The rearrangement joins TRBV29-1 to TRBJ2-1, with D perhaps matching TRBD2 (6 bases). CDR3 size: 16 residues. With 3 bases removed from V and 6 bases from J, the gap between germline ends came to 21 bases. From germline, CDR1 is SQVTM and CDR2 ANQGSEA. The CDR3 region has the DNA TGCAGCGTTGAGGAATGGAAGGAGGGAATGCGCAATGAGCAGTTCTTC. This gives the protein CSVEEWKEGMRNEQFF.

V and J are TRBV27 and TRBJ1-1; the D is unclear. The germline V and J ends were trimmed by 4 bases and 3 bases, with 12 bases remaining between them. CDR3 length: 14 amino acids. CDR1 MNHEY and CDR2 SMNVEV come from the germline V gene (reference sequence). CDR3 coding DNA: TGTGCCAGCAGTTCCTCCCCGGGGTACACTGAAGCTTTCTTT. It is translated as CASSSSPGYTEAFF.

This sequence joins TRBV5-4 and TRBJ2-1; 11 bases are a match to TRBD2. V was pared by 4 bases and J by 3 bases, with 3 bases of the junction left unmatched. CDR1 and CDR2 (germline): SGHNT, YYREEE (reference sequence). The CDR3 has 15 residues. The CDR3 coding sequence is TGTGCCAGCAGCCCAGGACTAGCGGGCTACAATGAGCAGTTCTTC. This sequence encodes CASSPGLAGYNEQFF.

This chain uses TRBV7-9 with TRBJ2-7, with D possibly being TRBD2 (6 bases). Germline V gene data show CDR1 as SEHNR and CDR2 as FQNEAQ (reference sequence). The CDR3 spans 13 residues. With 4 bases removed from V and 4 bases from J, the gap between germline ends came to 11 bases. The chain's CDR3 is CASSSVTSYEQYF. CDR3 DNA sequence: TGTGCCAGCAGCTCGGTGACTAGTTACGAGCAGTACTTC.